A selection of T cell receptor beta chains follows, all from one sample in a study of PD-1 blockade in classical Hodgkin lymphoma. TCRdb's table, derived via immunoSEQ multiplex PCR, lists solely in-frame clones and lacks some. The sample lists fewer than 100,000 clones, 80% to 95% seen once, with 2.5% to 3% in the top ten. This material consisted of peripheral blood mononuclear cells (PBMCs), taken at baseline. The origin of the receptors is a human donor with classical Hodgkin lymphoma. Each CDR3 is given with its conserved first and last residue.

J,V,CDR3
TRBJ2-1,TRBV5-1,CASSRRGGSGRRNEQFF
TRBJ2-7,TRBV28,CASSSSGTASYEQYF
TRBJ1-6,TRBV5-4,CASSLAVGHGGSPLHF
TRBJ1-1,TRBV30,CAWIGLGMNTEAFF
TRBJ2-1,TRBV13,CASSGYTGTASYNEQFF
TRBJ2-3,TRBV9,CASSASGRRTDTQYF
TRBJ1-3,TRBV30,CAWTSPGPAGNTIYF
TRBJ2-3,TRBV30,CACLGRTGQNTQYF
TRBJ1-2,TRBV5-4,CASSGPGQSSGGYTF
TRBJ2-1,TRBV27,CASSFAGGLGNNEQFF
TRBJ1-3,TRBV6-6,CASSPYGNTIYF
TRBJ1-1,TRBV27,CASSVPGHPEAFF
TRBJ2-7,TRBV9,CASSPPGGLSSYEQYF
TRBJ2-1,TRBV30,CAWSVGALSSYNEQFF
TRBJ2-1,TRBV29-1,CSVRPQKLPYNEQFF
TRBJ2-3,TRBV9,CASSGPLSTDTQYF
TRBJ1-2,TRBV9,CASSPSSQEGYTF
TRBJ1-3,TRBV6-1,CASRSTPGRAIYF
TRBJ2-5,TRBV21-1,CASSKGNSRRETQYF
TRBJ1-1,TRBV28,CASSPTQNTEAFF
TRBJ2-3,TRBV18,CASSPPGFSTDTQYF
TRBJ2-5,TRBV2,CASRGHGETQYF
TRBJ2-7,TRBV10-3,CAISGPGQGLSIGYEQYF
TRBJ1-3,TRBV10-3,CASENIGSGNTIYF
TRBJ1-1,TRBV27,CASSFLGQMNTEAFF
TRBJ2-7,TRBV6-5,CASSYSRSGSYEQYF
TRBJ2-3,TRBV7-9,CASSLGTSGRPLTDTQYF